Below are 9 T cell receptor beta chains sequenced from a single sample in a study of blood T cell repertoires in COVID-19 (dated by TCRdb to 2018 to 2020). Library creation used the immunoSEQ multiplex PCR assay. The clones in this table, taken by TCRdb from immuneACCESS, are in-frame only. Not every clone is retained; where verified, under half of the shortfall comes from an unresolved V gene, and the cause of the rest is unknown. In this sample the table shows roughly 160,000 clones, roughly 91% of which occur a single time. The ten largest clones take up more than 2% of the sample. Sequenced input: peripheral blood. These receptors were obtained from a man aged 50-59 years who had recovered from COVID-19.

The chain carries TRBV20-1 and TRBJ2-5; 10 positions agree with TRBD1. The germline gives CDR1 DFQATT, CDR2 SNEGSKA (reference sequence). V trimming: 3 bases; J trimming: 5 bases; junction bases outside the gene matches: 6. The CDR3 is made up of 14 amino acids. The CDR3 coding sequence is TGCAGTGCTAGTGCCGGGACAGGGGCTGAGACCCAGTACTTC. Translated, it gives CSASAGTGAETQYF.

The chain couples TRBV28 to TRBJ1-5; no reliable D call. Germline values: CDR1 MDHEN, CDR2 SYDVKM. Trimming removed 6 bases at V and 3 bases at J, with 9 bases between. This CDR3 is built from 13 residues. As DNA, the CDR3 is TGTGCCAGCAGCCCCAGGAACAATCAGCCCCAGCATTTT. This encodes CASSPRNNQPQHF.

CDR3 sequence reads: CASSRDRNEKLFF. The CDR3 DNA is TGCGCCAGCAGCCGAGACAGAAATGAAAAACTGTTTTTT. The J gene is TRBJ1-4, the V gene TRBV4-3; D may be TRBD1 (5 bases). CDR1 and CDR2 from the germline V gene are LGHNA and YSLEER. The CDR3 consists of 13 residues. With 4 bases removed from V and 5 bases from J, the gap between germline ends came to 8 bases.

This clone occurred once. The chain has TRBV19 and TRBJ2-2, with 8 nucleotides matching TRBD2. The CDR3 spans 17 residues. With V trimmed by 0 bases and J by 0 bases, 3 bases remained unmatched. Looked up from germline, CDR1 is LNHDA and CDR2 is SQIVND (reference sequence). In nucleotides, the CDR3 is TGTGCCAGTAGTATAGACCGGGGACTAGCGAACACCGGGGAGCTGTTTTTT. It is translated as CASSIDRGLANTGELFF.

J is TRBJ1-2 and V is TRBV30; D perhaps matches TRBD1 (6 bases). V was clipped by 5 bases and J by 5 bases, with 21 bases between them. The CDR3 loop spans 15 amino acids. The germline gives CDR1 GTSNPN, CDR2 SVGIG (reference sequence). This chain's CDR3 is CAWSKATGTLYGYTF. The CDR3 nucleotides are TGTGCCTGGTCAAAGGCGACAGGCACCCTGTATGGCTACACCTTC.

The V and J genes are TRBV3-1 (or the pseudogene TRBV3-2) and TRBJ1-5, with 7 positions matching TRBD1. Germline CDR1 and CDR2: LGHDT and YNNKEL (reference sequence). Trimming at V came to 1 base and at J to 3 bases, leaving 9 bases not matched to a gene. The CDR3 has 17 residues. As DNA, the CDR3 is TGTGCCAGCAGCCAAGGGGCCACAGGGGCGTTCAATCAGCCCCAGCATTTT. This gives the protein CASSQGATGAFNQPQHF.

V usage is TRBV18 and J usage is TRBJ1-1, with TRBD1 matching 7 bases. Germline CDR1 and CDR2: KGHSH and LQKENI. CDR3 size: 14 residues. V lost 3 bases to trimming and J lost 5 bases; unmatched junction nucleotides: 6. The CDR3: CASSPRTGGTEAFF. CDR3 DNA sequence: TGTGCCAGCTCACCTAGGACAGGTGGAACTGAAGCTTTCTTT.

This sequence joins TRBV7-2 and TRBJ1-3; D is perhaps TRBD1 (6 bases). This CDR3 has 15 amino acids. The V and J ends lost 1 base and 8 bases respectively, with 15 bases between them. Germline CDR1 SGHTA, CDR2 FQGNSA. The CDR3 spells CASSLVQGSIDTIYF. In DNA, the CDR3 is TGTGCCAGCAGCTTAGTTCAGGGGTCTATAGACACCATATATTTT.

The chain is built from TRBV9 and TRBJ1-2, with 7 bases fitting TRBD1. This CDR3 has 14 amino acids. Germline-derived CDR1 and CDR2 are SGDLS and YYNGEE. V was clipped by 7 bases and J by 1 base; unmatched bases: 7. Written as DNA, the CDR3 is TGTGCCAGCGGACAGGCCTCGGTTAACTATGGCTACACCTTC. Translated, it gives CASGQASVNYGYTF.